This TCR beta chain was observed in a study of T cell responses to AZD1222 COVID-19 vaccine. TCRdb's table, derived via immunoSEQ multiplex PCR, lists solely in-frame clones and lacks some. Here the sample spans under 30,000 clones, roughly 84% being singletons. Of note for this clone: What it binds is not known.

Study-level points and caveats: Among AZD1222 vaccinees, only six were seropositive at baseline. The donor group comprised mostly white British people and more females; the analysis possibly underestimated clonal diversity. Spike-wide vaccine-associated CD4 TCRs dominated at 160-218 and 743-854. Spike-specific TCR repertoires showed rising breadth and depth after two AZD1222 doses.

CDR1 and CDR2 from the germline V gene are KGHDR and SFDVKD. Trimming left V 9 bases short and J 1 base short, with 11 bases between. The CDR3 has 13 residues. The chain combines TRBV24-1 with TRBJ1-1, with D maybe TRBD1 (6 bases). This TCR was recovered from an adult who received the AZD1222 COVID-19 vaccine. This material consisted of peripheral blood, taken 28 days after the second AZD1222 dose. The CDR3 protein is CATRGAENTEAFF. CDR3 in DNA: TGTGCCACCCGGGGGGCTGAGAACACTGAAGCTTTCTTT.